This TCR beta chain was captured by sequencing in a study of molecular identifiers for immune sequencing clone quantification. Study-level points and caveats: Clones that exceeded 20 RNA copies held over 98% of effector molecules, yet under 1% in naive cells.

Using its own MiXCR run on the PCR reads, TCRdb lists one record per CDR3 protein. The sample holds more than 550,000 distinct CDR3 sequences, about 25% seen once. This clonotype was counted many times. What it recognizes is unknown. This TCR was recovered from a human donor in good health. Some libraries in this study had Jurkat cell RNA spiked in. The specimen sequenced was naive CD8+ T cells from blood, with Jurkat cell RNA spiked in. Subset meaning: FACS-sorted CD8+CD4-CCR7+CD45RA+ naive T cells.

The CDR3 DNA sequence: TGTGCCAGCAGAGATGGGAGGGGACCGGAGACCCAGTACTTC. This gives the protein CASRDGRGPETQYF. The chain couples TRBV6-2 or TRBV6-3 to TRBJ2-5; 7 nucleotides align to TRBD2. The CDR3 runs to 14 residues. The germline V gene encodes CDR1 MNHEY and CDR2 SVGEGT. With 6 bases clipped from V and 5 bases from J, the junction kept 9 bases outside the gene matches.